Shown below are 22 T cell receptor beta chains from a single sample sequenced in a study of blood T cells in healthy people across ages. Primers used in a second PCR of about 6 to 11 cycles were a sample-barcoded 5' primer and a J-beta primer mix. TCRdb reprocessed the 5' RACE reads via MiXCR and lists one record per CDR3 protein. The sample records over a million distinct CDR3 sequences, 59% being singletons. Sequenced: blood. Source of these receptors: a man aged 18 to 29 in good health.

CDR3 region: CASSRRDRGRNEQFF. In DNA, the CDR3 is TGTGCCAGCAGCCGCCGGGACAGGGGACGGAATGAGCAGTTCTTC. The gene calls are TRBV12-3 or TRBV12-4 and TRBJ2-1; 10 nucleotides agree with TRBD1. V lost 6 bases and J lost 7; bases outside the gene matches: 9. The CDR3 spans 15 residues.

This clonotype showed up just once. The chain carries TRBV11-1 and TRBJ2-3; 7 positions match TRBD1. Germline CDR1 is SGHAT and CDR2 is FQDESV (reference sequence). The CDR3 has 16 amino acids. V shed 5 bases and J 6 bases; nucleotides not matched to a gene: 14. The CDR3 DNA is TGTGCCAGCAGCGCCCCCGGACAGGCCTTCTGGGATACGCAGTATTTT. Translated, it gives CASSAPGQAFWDTQYF.

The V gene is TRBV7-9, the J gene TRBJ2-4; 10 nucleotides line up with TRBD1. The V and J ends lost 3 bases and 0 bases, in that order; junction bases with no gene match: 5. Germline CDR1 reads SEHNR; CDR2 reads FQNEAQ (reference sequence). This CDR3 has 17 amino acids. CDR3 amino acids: CASSLEGQGVAKNIQYF. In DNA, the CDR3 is TGTGCCAGCAGCTTGGAAGGACAGGGGGTAGCCAAAAACATTCAGTACTTC.

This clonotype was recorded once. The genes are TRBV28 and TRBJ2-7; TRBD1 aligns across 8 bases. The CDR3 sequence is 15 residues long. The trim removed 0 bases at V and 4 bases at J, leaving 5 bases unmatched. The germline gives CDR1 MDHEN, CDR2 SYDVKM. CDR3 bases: TGTGCCAGCAGTTTATGGGGGACAGGAATTTACGAGCAGTACTTC. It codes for CASSLWGTGIYEQYF.

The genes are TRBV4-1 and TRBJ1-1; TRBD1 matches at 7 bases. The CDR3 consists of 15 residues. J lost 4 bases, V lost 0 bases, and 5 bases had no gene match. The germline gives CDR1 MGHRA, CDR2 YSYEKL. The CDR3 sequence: CASSQETGLSTEAFF. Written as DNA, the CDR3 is TGCGCCAGCAGCCAAGAGACAGGGCTGAGCACTGAAGCTTTCTTT.

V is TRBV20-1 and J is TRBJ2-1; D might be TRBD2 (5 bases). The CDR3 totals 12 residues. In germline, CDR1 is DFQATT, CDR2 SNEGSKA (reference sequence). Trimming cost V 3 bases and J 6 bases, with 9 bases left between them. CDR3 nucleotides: TGCAGTGCTAGCCCTAGCTCCAATGAGCAGTTCTTC. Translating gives CSASPSSNEQFF.

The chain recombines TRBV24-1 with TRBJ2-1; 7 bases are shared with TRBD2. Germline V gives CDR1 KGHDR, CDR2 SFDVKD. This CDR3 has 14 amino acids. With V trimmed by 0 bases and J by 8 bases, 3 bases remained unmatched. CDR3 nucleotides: TGTGCCACCAGTGATTTGGGACTAGACGATGAGCAGTTCTTC. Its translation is CATSDLGLDDEQFF.

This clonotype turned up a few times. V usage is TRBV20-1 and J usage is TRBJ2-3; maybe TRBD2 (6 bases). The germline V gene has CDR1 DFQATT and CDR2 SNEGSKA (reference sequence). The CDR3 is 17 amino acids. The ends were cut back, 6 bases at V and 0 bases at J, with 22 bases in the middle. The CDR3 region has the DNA TGCAGTGCCACTACCTTCAGGACTACCCATAGCACAGATACGCAGTATTTT. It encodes CSATTFRTTHSTDTQYF.

DNA of the CDR3: TGTGCCAGCAGACCTCTTACTAGCGGGAGGGTTTACGAGCAGTACTTC. Amino acids: CASRPLTSGRVYEQYF. V and J are TRBV27 and TRBJ2-7, with 13 bases fitting TRBD2. V shed 6 bases and J 4 bases; nucleotides not matched to a gene: 9. Germline V lookup: CDR1 MNHEY, CDR2 SMNVEV (reference sequence). This CDR3 has 16 residues.

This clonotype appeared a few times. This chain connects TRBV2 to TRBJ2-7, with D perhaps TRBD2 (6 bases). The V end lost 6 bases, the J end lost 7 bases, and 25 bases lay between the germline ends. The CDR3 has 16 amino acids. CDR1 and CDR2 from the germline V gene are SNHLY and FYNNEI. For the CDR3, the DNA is TGTGCCAGCAGCACGGAGGGGTATCAGAGGGGCAATGAGCAGTACTTC. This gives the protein CASSTEGYQRGNEQYF.

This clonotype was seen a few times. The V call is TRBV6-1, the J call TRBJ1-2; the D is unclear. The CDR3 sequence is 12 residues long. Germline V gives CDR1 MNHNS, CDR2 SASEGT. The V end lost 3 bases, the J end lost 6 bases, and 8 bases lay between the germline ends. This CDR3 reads CASSEAGDGYTF. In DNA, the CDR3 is TGTGCCAGCAGTGAGGCGGGAGATGGCTACACCTTC.

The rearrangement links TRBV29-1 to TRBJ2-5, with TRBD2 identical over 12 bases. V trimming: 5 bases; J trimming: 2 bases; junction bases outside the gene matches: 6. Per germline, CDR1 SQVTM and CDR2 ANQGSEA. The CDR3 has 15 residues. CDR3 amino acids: CSVRLGLAGQETQYF. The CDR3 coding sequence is TGCAGCGTTCGTCTCGGACTAGCGGGACAAGAGACCCAGTACTTC. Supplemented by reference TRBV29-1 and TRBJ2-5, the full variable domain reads SAVISQKPSRDICQRGTSLTIQCQVDSQVTMMFWYRQQPGQSLTLIATANQGSEATYESGFVIDKFPISRPNLTFSTLTVSNMSPEDSSIYLCSVRLGLAGQETQYFGPGTRLLVL.

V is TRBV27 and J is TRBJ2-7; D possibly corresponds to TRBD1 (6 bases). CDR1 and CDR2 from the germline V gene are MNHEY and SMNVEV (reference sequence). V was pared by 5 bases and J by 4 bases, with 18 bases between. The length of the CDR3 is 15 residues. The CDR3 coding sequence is TGTGCCAGCAGTCTCACAGGGTTAGGCAGATACGAGCAGTACTTC. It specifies CASSLTGLGRYEQYF.

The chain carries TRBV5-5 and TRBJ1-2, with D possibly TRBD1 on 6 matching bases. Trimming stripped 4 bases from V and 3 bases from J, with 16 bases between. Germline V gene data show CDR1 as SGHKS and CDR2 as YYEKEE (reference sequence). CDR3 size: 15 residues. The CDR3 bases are TGTGCCAGCAGCCCTACAGGGCACGTCGACTATGGCTACACCTTC. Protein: CASSPTGHVDYGYTF.

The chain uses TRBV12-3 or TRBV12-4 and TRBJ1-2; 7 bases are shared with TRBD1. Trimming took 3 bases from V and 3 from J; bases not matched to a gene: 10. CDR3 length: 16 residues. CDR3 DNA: TGTGCCAGCAGTTTGGTTCCCGGGACAGACCACTATGGCTACACCTTC. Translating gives CASSLVPGTDHYGYTF.

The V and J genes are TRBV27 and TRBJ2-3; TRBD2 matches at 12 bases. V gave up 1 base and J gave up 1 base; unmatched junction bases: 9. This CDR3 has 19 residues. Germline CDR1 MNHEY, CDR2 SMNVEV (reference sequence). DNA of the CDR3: TGTGCCAGCAGTTTATTGTGGCTAGCGGGAGGGCCGGGCACAGATACGCAGTATTTT. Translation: CASSLLWLAGGPGTDTQYF.

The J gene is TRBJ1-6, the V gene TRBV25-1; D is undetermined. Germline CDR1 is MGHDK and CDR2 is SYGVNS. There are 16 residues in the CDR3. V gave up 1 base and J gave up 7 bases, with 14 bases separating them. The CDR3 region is CASSESKGKGNSPLHF. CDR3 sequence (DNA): TGTGCCAGCAGTGAATCGAAGGGAAAAGGAAATTCACCCCTCCACTTT.

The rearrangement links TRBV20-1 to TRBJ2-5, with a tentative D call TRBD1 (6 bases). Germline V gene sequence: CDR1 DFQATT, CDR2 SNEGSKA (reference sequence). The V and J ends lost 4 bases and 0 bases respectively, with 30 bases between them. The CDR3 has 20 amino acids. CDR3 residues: CSANLPLRGPPRGYQETQYF. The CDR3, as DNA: TGCAGTGCTAACCTCCCCCTAAGGGGCCCCCCTAGGGGGTACCAAGAGACCCAGTACTTC.

CDR3 sequence (DNA): TGTGCCAGCAGCGTAGGGGCAGACGAGCAGTACTTC. Amino acids: CASSVGADEQYF. This sequence joins TRBV9 and TRBJ2-7; D call uncertain. With 0 bases removed from V and 5 bases from J, the gap between germline ends came to 6 bases. CDR1 SGDLS and CDR2 YYNGEE come from the germline V gene. This CDR3 region has 12 residues.

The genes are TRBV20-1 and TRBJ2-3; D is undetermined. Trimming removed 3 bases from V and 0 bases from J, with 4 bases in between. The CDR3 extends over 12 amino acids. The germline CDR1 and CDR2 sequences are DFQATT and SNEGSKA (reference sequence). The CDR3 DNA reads TGCAGTGCTAGTTTCAGCACAGATACGCAGTATTTT. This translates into CSASFSTDTQYF.

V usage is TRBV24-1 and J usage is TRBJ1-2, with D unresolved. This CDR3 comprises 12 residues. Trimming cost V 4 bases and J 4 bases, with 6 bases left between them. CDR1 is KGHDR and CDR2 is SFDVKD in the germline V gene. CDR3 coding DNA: TGTGCCACCAGTGACCGATCCTATGGCTACACCTTC. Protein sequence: CATSDRSYGYTF.

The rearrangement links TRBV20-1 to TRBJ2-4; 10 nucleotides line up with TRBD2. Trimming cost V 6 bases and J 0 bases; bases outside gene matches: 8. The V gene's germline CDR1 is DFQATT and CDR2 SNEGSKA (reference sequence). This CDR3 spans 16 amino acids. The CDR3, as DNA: TGCAGTGCAACTGAGACTAGCGGGCTAGCCAAAAACATTCAGTACTTC. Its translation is CSATETSGLAKNIQYF.